Below are 27 T cell receptor beta chains sequenced from a single sample in a study of T cell responses to AZD1222 COVID-19 vaccine. Sequencing was performed with immunoSEQ multiplex PCR; in TCRdb, only in-frame clones are kept and a portion is missing. The sample holds about 140,000 clones, roughly 90% seen once. The sequenced sample was peripheral blood, obtained on day 0 of AZD1222 vaccination. The receptors stem from an adult in good health.

The V gene is TRBV27, the J gene TRBJ1-1; D not resolved. The CDR3 is 16 residues long. The germline gives CDR1 MNHEY, CDR2 SMNVEV (reference sequence). The germline V and J ends were trimmed by 5 bases and 9 bases, with 25 bases remaining between them. In DNA, the CDR3 is TGTGCCAGCAGTGACCCCCTAGCCCCGAAGACCCAGAAAGCTTTCTTT. It yields the protein CASSDPLAPKTQKAFF.

In its sample, this clone was seen a few times. This sequence joins TRBV3-1 (or the pseudogene TRBV3-2) and TRBJ2-7; D might be TRBD2 (5 bases). Per germline, CDR1 LGHDT and CDR2 YNNKEL (reference sequence). This CDR3 comprises 12 residues. The V and J ends lost 1 base and 5 bases respectively, with 6 bases between them. Written as DNA, the CDR3 is TGTGCCAGCAGCCAAGGGAGGAACGAGCAGTACTTC. It translates to CASSQGRNEQYF.

This clone appeared once. V is TRBV9 and J is TRBJ1-2; TRBD1 agrees at 7 bases. The CDR3 totals 14 residues. Losses at the gene ends were 0 bases for V and 10 bases for J; bases not matched to a gene: 9. The germline V gene has CDR1 SGDLS and CDR2 YYNGEE. The CDR3 region is CASSVDSSTGVYTF. The CDR3 DNA reads as TGTGCCAGCAGCGTAGACAGTAGTACAGGGGTCTACACCTTC.

The genes are TRBV2 and TRBJ1-1; D remains ambiguous. Germline V lookup: CDR1 SNHLY, CDR2 FYNNEI. V shed 6 bases and J shed 5 bases, with 13 bases lying between them. CDR3 size: 13 residues. CDR3 in amino acids: CASRYEWRTEAFF. The CDR3, as DNA: TGTGCCAGCAGATACGAGTGGAGGACTGAAGCTTTCTTT. Full variable domain (missing parts from reference TRBV2 and TRBJ1-1): EPEVTQTPSHQVTQMGQEVILRCVPISNHLYFYWYRQILGQKVEFLVSFYNNEISEKSEIFDDQFSVERPDGSNFTLKIRSTKLEDSAMYFCASRYEWRTEAFFGQGTRLTVV.

The rearrangement uses TRBV19 and TRBJ1-2; D unresolved. This CDR3 has 14 residues. V shed 5 bases and J shed 8 bases, with 18 bases lying between them. Germline CDR1 is LNHDA and CDR2 is SQIVND (reference sequence). The CDR3 loop reads CASSPAGGYSGYTF. The CDR3, as DNA: TGTGCCAGTAGTCCGGCCGGAGGTTACTCGGGCTACACCTTC.

This clone was observed a few times. This chain links TRBV10-1 with TRBJ2-7, with 7 bases fitting TRBD1. V was clipped by 10 bases and J by 5 bases; unmatched bases: 14. Germline CDR1 is WNHNN and CDR2 is SYGVQD (reference sequence). This CDR3 region has 14 residues. In nucleotides, the CDR3 is TGCGCCATCCCTAAAAAACAGGGGTCCCACGAGCAGTACTTC. This translates into CAIPKKQGSHEQYF.

The rearrangement joins TRBV28 to TRBJ2-7; D may be TRBD2 (6 bases). V shed 2 bases and J shed 0 bases, with 17 bases lying between them. Looked up from germline, CDR1 is MDHEN and CDR2 is SYDVKM. The CDR3 spans 17 residues. In DNA, the CDR3 is TGTGCCAGCAGTTTAGTAGGTCGGGACTCCGGCTCCTACGAGCAGTACTTC. This gives the protein CASSLVGRDSGSYEQYF.

The chain has TRBV5-6 and TRBJ1-2; 8 nucleotides match TRBD1. Looked up from germline, CDR1 is SGHDT and CDR2 is YYEEEE. This CDR3 is 16 amino acids long. V shed 0 bases, J shed 3 bases, and the junction held 7 bases outside the gene matches. The CDR3 DNA sequence: TGTGCCAGCAGCTTGGCCGGACAGGGTATTTACTATGGCTACACCTTC. This codes for CASSLAGQGIYYGYTF.

The chain carries TRBV6-4 and TRBJ2-2, with D possibly called TRBD1 or TRBD2 (5 bases each). This CDR3 contains 16 residues. Trimming removed 0 bases from V and 6 bases from J, with 14 bases in between. Per the germline V gene, CDR1 is MRHNA and CDR2 is SNTAGT. CDR3 protein: CASSDSGGRESGELFF. As DNA, the CDR3 is TGTGCCAGCAGTGACTCGGGTGGCAGGGAGTCCGGGGAGCTGTTTTTT.

This clone is a singleton in its sample. V usage is TRBV10-3 and J usage is TRBJ2-5; D uncertain. The CDR3 has 13 residues. The germline gives CDR1 ENHRY, CDR2 SYGVKD. V was shortened by 3 bases and J by 5 bases, with 10 bases between the two germline ends. Here the CDR3 DNA reads TGTGCCATCAGTGAAGTCCCCCTGGAGACCCAGTACTTC. It yields the protein CAISEVPLETQYF.

The V call is TRBV10-2, the J call TRBJ1-5, with 8 positions matching TRBD1. J gave up 6 bases and V 8 bases, and 6 bases lay outside the gene matches. CDR1 is WSHSY and CDR2 is SAAADI in the germline V gene. The CDR3 spans 13 residues. CDR3 sequence (DNA): TGCGCCAGCTCGGGACAGGTGGGTCAGCCCCAGCATTTT. Translated, it gives CASSGQVGQPQHF.

The rearrangement links TRBV24-1 to TRBJ1-1; D gene ambiguous. V was trimmed by 3 bases and J by 1 base, leaving 11 bases between them. Germline V CDR1 and CDR2: KGHDR, SFDVKD. The CDR3 runs to 15 residues. CDR3 amino acids: CATSDPTSPNTEAFF. The CDR3 DNA is TGTGCCACCAGTGATCCGACATCCCCGAACACTGAAGCTTTCTTT.

CDR3 nucleotides: TGTGCCAGCAGCCAAGGTCGGACAGGGATATCGAATGAGCAGTTCTTC. Protein sequence: CASSQGRTGISNEQFF. The chain employs TRBV3-1 (or the pseudogene TRBV3-2) and TRBJ2-1, with 8 positions matching TRBD1. This CDR3 is 16 amino acids long. The V and J ends lost 1 base and 7 bases, in that order; junction bases with no gene match: 9. From germline, CDR1 is LGHDT and CDR2 YNNKEL (reference sequence).

J is TRBJ1-3 and V is TRBV14, with 8 bases that match TRBD1. Germline values: CDR1 SGHDN, CDR2 FVKESK. The junction had 8 bases not matched to a gene; V was cut back by 0 bases and J by 1 base. The CDR3 sequence is 18 residues long. In DNA form, the CDR3 reads TGTGCCAGCAGCCAAGATTGGGACAGGAGAGCTTCTGGAAACACCATATATTTT. It encodes CASSQDWDRRASGNTIYF. Full variable domain (rest looked up from reference TRBV14 and TRBJ1-3): EAGVTQFPSHSVIEKGQTVTLRCDPISGHDNLYWYRRVMGKEIKFLLHFVKESKQDESGMPNNRFLAERTGGTYSTLKVQPAELEDSGVYFCASSQDWDRRASGNTIYFGEGSWLTVV.

V gene TRBV5-1 combines with J gene TRBJ2-5, with 14 positions matching TRBD2. Trimming cost V 3 bases and J 2 bases; bases outside gene matches: 3. This CDR3 contains 16 residues. Germline loops: CDR1 SGHRS, CDR2 YFSETQ. The DNA of the CDR3 is TGCGCCAGCAGCTCCGGGACTAGCGGGAGACAAGAGACCCAGTACTTC. It is translated as CASSSGTSGRQETQYF.

This chain joins TRBV7-3 and TRBJ2-7; the D gene is possibly TRBD2 (6 bases). CDR1 is SGHTA and CDR2 is FQGTGA in the germline V gene. Between the trimmed V and J ends, which lost 2 bases and 9 bases, there was a span of 14 bases. This CDR3 has 13 residues. The CDR3 spells CASSLLGLGVQYF. In nucleotides, the CDR3 is TGTGCCAGCAGCTTACTGGGACTCGGAGTGCAGTACTTC.

This chain connects TRBV4-1 to TRBJ2-3; D may be TRBD2 (6 bases). CDR3 size: 15 residues. The germline V gene encodes CDR1 MGHRA and CDR2 YSYEKL. Deletions cut 2 bases from V and 1 base from J, with 10 bases between. CDR3 in amino acids: CASSQTSLGTDTQYF. The CDR3 nucleotides are TGCGCCAGCAGCCAAACTAGCCTTGGCACAGATACGCAGTATTTT.

The V and J genes are TRBV5-4 and TRBJ2-1; the D gene is possibly TRBD2 (6 bases). V lost 5 bases and J lost 2, with 11 bases in between. Germline assignment: CDR1 SGHNT and CDR2 YYREEE (reference sequence). CDR3 length: 14 amino acids. CDR3 amino acids: CASRAGPAYNEQFF. The CDR3, as DNA: TGTGCCAGCAGGGCGGGACCTGCCTACAATGAGCAGTTCTTC.

This chain joins TRBV27 and TRBJ2-7, with 14 bases identical to TRBD2. V shed 4 bases, J shed 5 bases, and the junction held 4 bases outside the gene matches. This CDR3 comprises 15 residues. Germline V CDR1 and CDR2: MNHEY, SMNVEV (reference sequence). The CDR3 DNA sequence: TGTGCCAGCAGTTCGGGACTAGCGGGAGTCAACGAGCAGTACTTC. It specifies CASSSGLAGVNEQYF.

The rearrangement joins TRBV5-4 to TRBJ2-1; 7 nucleotides agree with TRBD1. V shed 2 bases and J 5 bases; nucleotides not matched to a gene: 4. CDR1 is SGHNT and CDR2 is YYREEE in the germline V gene (reference sequence). This CDR3 spans 14 amino acids. CDR3 region: CASSLTGVDNEQFF. CDR3 DNA: TGTGCCAGCAGCTTAACAGGGGTCGACAATGAGCAGTTCTTC.

J is TRBJ1-2 and V is TRBV2, with D maybe TRBD1 (5 bases). The CDR3 covers 14 residues. Trimming stripped 7 bases from V and 6 bases from J, with 18 bases between. Germline CDR1 is SNHLY and CDR2 is FYNNEI. The CDR3 region is CASILVRQGNGYTF. The DNA of the CDR3 is TGTGCCAGCATCCTCGTGAGGCAGGGAAATGGCTACACCTTC.

This chain connects TRBV6-5 to TRBJ1-1; D remains unclear. Deletions cut 4 bases from V and 1 base from J, with 10 bases between. The CDR3 totals 14 residues. Germline lookup yields CDR1 MNHEY and CDR2 SVGAGI. CDR3 protein: CASSFPEGNTEAFF. In nucleotides, the CDR3 is TGTGCCAGCAGTTTTCCTGAGGGGAACACTGAAGCTTTCTTT.

The chain links TRBV11-2 to TRBJ2-1, with D perhaps TRBD1 or TRBD2 (6 bases each). Germline CDR1 is SGHAT and CDR2 is FQNNGV. Trimming stripped 1 base from V and 5 bases from J, with 12 bases between. This CDR3 is 15 amino acids long. DNA for the CDR3: TGTGCCAGCAGCTTAGTCGGGGGCCCCCACAATGAGCAGTTCTTC. Its translation: CASSLVGGPHNEQFF.

Only one count was recorded for this clone. The chain uses TRBV20-1 and TRBJ2-7, with no clear D. CDR1 and CDR2 (germline): DFQATT, SNEGSKA (reference sequence). This CDR3 region has 14 residues. Trimming cost V 3 bases and J 2 bases, with 14 bases left between them. The CDR3 reads CSASRPGVTYEQYF. The CDR3 DNA reads as TGCAGTGCTAGTCGGCCAGGCGTTACCTACGAGCAGTACTTC.

The chain combines TRBV6-5 with TRBJ1-2; 7 nucleotides align to TRBD1. The J segment lost 4 bases and the V segment lost 6 bases, leaving 5 bases of the junction unmatched. The CDR3 is made up of 13 amino acids. Germline-derived CDR1 and CDR2 are MNHEY and SVGAGI. CDR3 sequence reads: CASSPDRLYGYTF. DNA for the CDR3: TGTGCCAGCAGCCCGGACAGGCTCTATGGCTACACCTTC.

The chain has TRBV7-3 and TRBJ2-3; D unresolved. Germline loops: CDR1 SGHTA, CDR2 FQGTGA. This CDR3 region has 15 residues. The V end was cut by 3 bases, the J end by 0 bases, with 10 bases between. The CDR3 spells CASSFAGRSTDTQYF. CDR3 DNA sequence: TGTGCCAGCAGCTTCGCAGGCAGGAGCACAGATACGCAGTATTTT.

In its sample, this clone was seen once. The chain uses TRBV9 and TRBJ1-4; no definite D call. CDR1 is SGDLS, CDR2 YYNGEE, per germline. V was trimmed by 3 bases and J by 5 bases, leaving 11 bases between them. The CDR3 extends over 14 amino acids. CDR3 loop: CASSGTGQNEKLFF. The CDR3 nucleotides read TGTGCCAGCAGCGGCACTGGGCAGAATGAAAAACTGTTTTTT.